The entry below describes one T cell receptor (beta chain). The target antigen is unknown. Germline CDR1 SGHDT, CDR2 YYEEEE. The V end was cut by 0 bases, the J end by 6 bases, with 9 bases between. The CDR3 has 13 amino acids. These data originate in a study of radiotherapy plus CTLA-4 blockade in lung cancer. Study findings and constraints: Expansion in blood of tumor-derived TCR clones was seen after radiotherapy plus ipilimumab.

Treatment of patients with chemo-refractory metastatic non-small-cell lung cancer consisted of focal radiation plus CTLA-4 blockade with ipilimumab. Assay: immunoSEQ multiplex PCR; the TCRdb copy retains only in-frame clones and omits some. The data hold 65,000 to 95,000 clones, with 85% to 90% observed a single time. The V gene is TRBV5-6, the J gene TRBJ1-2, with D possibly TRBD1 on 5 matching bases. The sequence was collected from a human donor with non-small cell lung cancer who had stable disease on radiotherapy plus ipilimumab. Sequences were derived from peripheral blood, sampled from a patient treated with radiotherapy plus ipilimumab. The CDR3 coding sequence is TGTGCCAGCAGCTTGGCAGGGACGGATGGCTACACCTTC. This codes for CASSLAGTDGYTF.